The source of this T cell receptor (beta chain) is a study of blood T cell repertoires in COVID-19. Study background: There were acute and convalescent COVID-19 samples, and they came from the United States, Italy and Spain.

The data were produced by immunoSEQ multiplex PCR, yet TCRdb's version contains in-frame clones alone and is incomplete. The data contain fewer than 300,000 clones, roughly 80% of them singletons. The germline V gene has CDR1 SGHRS and CDR2 YFSETQ. With V trimmed by 4 bases and J by 2 bases, 5 bases remained unmatched. The CDR3 loop spans 15 amino acids. The receptor was isolated from a woman in her 70s with active or convalescent COVID-19. Sequenced material: peripheral blood. The chain carries TRBV5-1 and TRBJ1-4; TRBD1 aligns across 7 bases. The CDR3 loop is CASSPPTGTNEKLFF. The CDR3 nucleotides read TGCGCCAGCAGCCCGCCGACAGGGACTAATGAAAAACTGTTTTTT.